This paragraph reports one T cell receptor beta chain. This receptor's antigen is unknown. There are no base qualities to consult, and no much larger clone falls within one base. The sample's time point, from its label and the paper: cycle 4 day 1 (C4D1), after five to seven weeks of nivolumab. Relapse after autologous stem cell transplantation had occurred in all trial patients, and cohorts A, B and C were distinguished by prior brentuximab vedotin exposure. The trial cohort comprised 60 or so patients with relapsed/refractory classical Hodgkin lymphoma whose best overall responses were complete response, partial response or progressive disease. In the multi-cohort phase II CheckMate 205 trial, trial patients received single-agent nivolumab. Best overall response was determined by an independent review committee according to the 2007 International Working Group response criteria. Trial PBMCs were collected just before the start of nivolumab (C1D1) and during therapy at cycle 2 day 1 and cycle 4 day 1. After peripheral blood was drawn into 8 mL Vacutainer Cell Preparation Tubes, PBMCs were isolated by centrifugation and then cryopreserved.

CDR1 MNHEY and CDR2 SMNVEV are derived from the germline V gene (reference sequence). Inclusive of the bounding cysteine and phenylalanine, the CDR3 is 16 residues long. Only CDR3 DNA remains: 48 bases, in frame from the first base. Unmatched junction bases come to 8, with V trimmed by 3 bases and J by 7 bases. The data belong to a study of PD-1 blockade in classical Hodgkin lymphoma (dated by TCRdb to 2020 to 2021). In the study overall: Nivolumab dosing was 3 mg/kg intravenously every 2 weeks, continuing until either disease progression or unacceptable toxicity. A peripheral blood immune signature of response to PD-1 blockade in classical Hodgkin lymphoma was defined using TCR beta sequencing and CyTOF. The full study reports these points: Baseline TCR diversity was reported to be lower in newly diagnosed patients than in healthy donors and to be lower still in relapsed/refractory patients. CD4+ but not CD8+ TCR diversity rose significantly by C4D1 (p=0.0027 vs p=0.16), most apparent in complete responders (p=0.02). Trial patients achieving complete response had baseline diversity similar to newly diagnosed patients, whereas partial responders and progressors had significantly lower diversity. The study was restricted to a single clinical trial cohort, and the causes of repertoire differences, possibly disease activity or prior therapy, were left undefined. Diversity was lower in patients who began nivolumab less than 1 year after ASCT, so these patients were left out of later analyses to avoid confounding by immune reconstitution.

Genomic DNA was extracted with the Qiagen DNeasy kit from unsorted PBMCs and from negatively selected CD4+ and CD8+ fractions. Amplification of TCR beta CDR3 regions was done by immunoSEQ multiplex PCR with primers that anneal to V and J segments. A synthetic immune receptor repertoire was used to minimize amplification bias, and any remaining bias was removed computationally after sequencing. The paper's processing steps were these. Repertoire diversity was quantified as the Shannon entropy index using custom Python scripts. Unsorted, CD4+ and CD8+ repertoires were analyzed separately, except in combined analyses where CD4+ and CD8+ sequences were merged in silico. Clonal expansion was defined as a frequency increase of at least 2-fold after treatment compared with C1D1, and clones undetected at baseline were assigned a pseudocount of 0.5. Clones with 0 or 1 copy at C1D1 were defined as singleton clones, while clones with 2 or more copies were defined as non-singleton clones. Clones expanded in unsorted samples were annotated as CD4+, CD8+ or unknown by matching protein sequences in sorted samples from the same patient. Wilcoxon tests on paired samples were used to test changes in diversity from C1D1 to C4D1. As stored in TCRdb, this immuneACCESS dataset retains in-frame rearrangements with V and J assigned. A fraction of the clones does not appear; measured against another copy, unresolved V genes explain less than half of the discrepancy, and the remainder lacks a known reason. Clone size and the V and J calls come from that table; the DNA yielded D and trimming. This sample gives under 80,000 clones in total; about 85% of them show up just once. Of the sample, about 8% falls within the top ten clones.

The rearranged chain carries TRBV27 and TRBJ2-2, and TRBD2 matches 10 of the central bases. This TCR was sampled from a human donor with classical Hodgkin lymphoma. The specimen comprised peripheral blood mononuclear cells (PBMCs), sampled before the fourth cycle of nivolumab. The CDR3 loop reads CASSFLSGGRVGELFF. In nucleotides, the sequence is TGTGCCAGCAGTTTTCTTAGCGGGGGGCGCGTCGGGGAGCTGTTTTTT.